Described below is a single T cell receptor (beta chain) sequence and its context. The data stem from a study of blood T cell repertoires in COVID-19. Background on the study: From the United States, Italy and Spain came samples of acute and convalescent COVID-19. T cells, B-cell-depleted T cells, or PBMCs supplied cDNA or gDNA.

Study processing details: Estimated nucleated cell counts came from reference gene primer amplification. TCRdb's table, derived via immunoSEQ multiplex PCR, lists solely in-frame clones and lacks some. Clonal size and the V and J genes are those of that table, whereas D and trimming came from the DNA. Of some 56,000 clones listed, around 70% are singletons. V lost 5 bases to trimming and J lost 1 base, with 8 bases between them. This CDR3 has 13 amino acids. CDR1 and CDR2 (germline): SEHNR, FQNEAQ (reference sequence). The sequenced material came from peripheral blood. V gene TRBV7-9 combines with J gene TRBJ1-1, with a tentative D call TRBD1 (5 bases). The receptor was derived from a woman in her forties or fifties with active or convalescent COVID-19. CDR3 loop: CASSLDTNTEAFF. The CDR3 nucleotides read TGTGCCAGCAGCCTGGACACGAACACTGAAGCTTTCTTT.